This entry features one T cell receptor (beta chain) sequence. Antigen specificity is unknown. Trimming cost V 3 bases and J 10 bases, with 13 bases left between them. Germline CDR1 reads MNHEY; CDR2 reads SVGAGI. The CDR3 contains 14 residues. The data originate from a study of T cell responses to AZD1222 COVID-19 vaccine. Study-wide points: Spike-specific TCR depth and breadth grew after two AZD1222 doses. Regions 160-218 and 743-854 dominated among vaccine-associated CD4 TCRs spanning spike.

The method was immunoSEQ multiplex PCR; TCRdb's version includes in-frame clones alone and lacks a portion of them. The sample has roughly 150,000 clones; roughly 91% are singletons. Specimen: peripheral blood, collected 28 days after the second AZD1222 dose. This chain links TRBV6-5 with TRBJ1-6; no firm D call. The sequence was obtained from an adult who received the AZD1222 COVID-19 vaccine. The chain's CDR3 is CASSYTRAESPLHF. CDR3 sequence (DNA): TGTGCCAGCAGTTATACACGGGCGGAATCACCCCTCCACTTT.